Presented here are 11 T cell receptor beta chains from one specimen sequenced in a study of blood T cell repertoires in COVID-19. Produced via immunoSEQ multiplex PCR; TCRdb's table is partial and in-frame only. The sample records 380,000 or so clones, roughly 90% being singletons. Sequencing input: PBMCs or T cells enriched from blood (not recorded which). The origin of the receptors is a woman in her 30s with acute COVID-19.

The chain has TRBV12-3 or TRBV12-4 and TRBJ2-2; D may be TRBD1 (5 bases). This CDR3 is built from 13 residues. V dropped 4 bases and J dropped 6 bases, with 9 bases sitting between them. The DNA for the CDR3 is TGTGCCAGCAGTTCCCAGGGTCCCGGGGAGCTGTTTTTT. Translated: CASSSQGPGELFF.

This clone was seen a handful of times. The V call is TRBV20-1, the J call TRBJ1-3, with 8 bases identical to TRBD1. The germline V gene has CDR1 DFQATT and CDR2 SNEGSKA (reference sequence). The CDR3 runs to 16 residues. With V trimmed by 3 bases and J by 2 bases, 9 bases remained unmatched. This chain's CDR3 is CSASARRTGPGNTIYF. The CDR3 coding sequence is TGCAGTGCTAGTGCTCGAAGGACAGGGCCTGGAAACACCATATATTTT.

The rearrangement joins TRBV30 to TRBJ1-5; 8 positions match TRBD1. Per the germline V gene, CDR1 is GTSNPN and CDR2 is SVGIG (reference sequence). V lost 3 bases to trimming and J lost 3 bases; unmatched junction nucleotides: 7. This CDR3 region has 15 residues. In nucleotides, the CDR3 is TGTGCCTGGAGCCCTAACAGGGGGTTCAATCAGCCCCAGCATTTT. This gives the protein CAWSPNRGFNQPQHF. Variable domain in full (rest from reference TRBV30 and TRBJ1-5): SQTIHQWPATLVQPVGSPLSLECTVEGTSNPNLYWYRQAAGRGLQLLFYSVGIGQISSEVPQNLSASRPQDRQFILSSKKLLLSDSGFYLCAWSPNRGFNQPQHFGDGTRLSIL.

The CDR3 DNA follows: TGTGCCAGCAGTAGAGTATGGGTTGAGGATTCACCCCTCCACTTT. Amino acid sequence: CASSRVWVEDSPLHF. V and J are TRBV2 and TRBJ1-6; D unclear. CDR3 length: 15 amino acids. From germline, CDR1 is SNHLY and CDR2 FYNNEI. V dropped 5 bases and J dropped 8 bases, with 16 bases sitting between them. Filled out from reference TRBV2 and TRBJ1-6, the complete variable domain reads EPEVTQTPSHQVTQMGQEVILRCVPISNHLYFYWYRQILGQKVEFLVSFYNNEISEKSEIFDDQFSVERPDGSNFTLKIRSTKLEDSAMYFCASSRVWVEDSPLHFGNGTRLTVT.

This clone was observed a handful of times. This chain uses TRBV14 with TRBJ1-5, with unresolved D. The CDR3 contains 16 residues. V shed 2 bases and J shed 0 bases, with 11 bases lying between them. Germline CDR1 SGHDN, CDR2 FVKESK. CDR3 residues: CASSQMDGDSNQPQHF. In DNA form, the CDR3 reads TGTGCCAGCAGCCAAATGGACGGGGATAGCAATCAGCCCCAGCATTTT.

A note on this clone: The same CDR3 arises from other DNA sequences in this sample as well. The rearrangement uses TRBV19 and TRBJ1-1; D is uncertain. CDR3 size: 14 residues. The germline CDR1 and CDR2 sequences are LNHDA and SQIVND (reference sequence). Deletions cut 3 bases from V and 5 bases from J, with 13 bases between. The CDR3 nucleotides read TGTGCCAGTAGTATGAGAGGGCGGCGGACTGAAGCTTTCTTT. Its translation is CASSMRGRRTEAFF.

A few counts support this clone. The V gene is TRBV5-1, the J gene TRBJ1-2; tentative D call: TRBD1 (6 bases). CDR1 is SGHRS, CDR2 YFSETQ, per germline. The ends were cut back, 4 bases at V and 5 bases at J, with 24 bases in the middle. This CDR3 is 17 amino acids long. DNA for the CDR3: TGCGCCAGCAGCGAACGCTCAGGGGACTACCTACGATATGGCTACACCTTC. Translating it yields CASSERSGDYLRYGYTF.

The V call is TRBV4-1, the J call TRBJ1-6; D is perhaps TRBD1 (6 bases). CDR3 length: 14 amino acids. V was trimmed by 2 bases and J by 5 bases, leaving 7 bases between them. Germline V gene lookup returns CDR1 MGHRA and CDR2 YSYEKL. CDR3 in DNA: TGCGCCAGCAGCCAACAGGGGAATAATTCACCCCTCCACTTT. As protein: CASSQQGNNSPLHF.

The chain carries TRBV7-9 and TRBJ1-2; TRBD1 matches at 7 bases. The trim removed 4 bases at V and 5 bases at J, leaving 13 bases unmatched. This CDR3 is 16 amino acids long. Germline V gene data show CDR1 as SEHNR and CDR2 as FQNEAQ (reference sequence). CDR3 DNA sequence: TGTGCCAGCAGCTCTCGACAGGGTCGAGACCTATATGGCTACACCTTC. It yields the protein CASSSRQGRDLYGYTF.

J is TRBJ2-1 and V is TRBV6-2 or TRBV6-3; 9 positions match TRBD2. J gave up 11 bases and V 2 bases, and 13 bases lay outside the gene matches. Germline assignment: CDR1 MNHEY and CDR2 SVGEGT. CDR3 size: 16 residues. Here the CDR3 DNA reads TGTGCCAGCAGTTACGTTAGCGGGGGACCTACAAGGAAGCAGTTCTTC. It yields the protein CASSYVSGGPTRKQFF.

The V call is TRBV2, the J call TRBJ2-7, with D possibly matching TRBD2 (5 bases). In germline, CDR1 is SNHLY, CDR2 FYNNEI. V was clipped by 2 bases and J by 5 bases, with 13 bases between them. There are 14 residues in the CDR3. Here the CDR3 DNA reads TGTGCCAGCAGTGAATGGGAAGGAGGCAACGAGCAGTACTTC. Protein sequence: CASSEWEGGNEQYF.